The clone carrying this TCR beta chain has a single count. The antigen remains unidentified. The data originate from a study of cytomegalovirus exposure and HLA in healthy donors. PCR amplification relied on 60 Vbeta primers (plus 13 Jbeta primers). Assay: immunoSEQ multiplex PCR; the TCRdb copy retains only in-frame clones and omits some. In the table there are some 80,000 clones, approximately 78% of which are singletons. General study points: Beyond CMV serostatus, there was no information to go on about immune exposure.

The junction had 16 bases not matched to a gene; V was cut back by 10 bases and J by 4 bases. There are 16 residues in the CDR3. CDR1 and CDR2 (germline): MNHNY, SVGAGI (reference sequence). Sample: PBMCs. This TCR derives from a middle-aged man in good health and CMV-seronegative. The chain joins TRBV6-6 to TRBJ1-2, with 9 bases aligning to TRBD1. The CDR3 here is CANVGTGLRGGYGYTF. The CDR3 nucleotides read TGTGCCAACGTCGGGACAGGGCTCCGGGGCGGCTATGGCTACACCTTC.